The source of this T cell receptor (beta chain) is a study of blood T cells in healthy people across ages. Study overall: The template switching approach captured approximately one barcoded beta molecule for every two T cells.

A second PCR, run for roughly 7 to 11 cycles, used a sample-barcoded 5' primer plus a J-beta primer mix. With 12 random nucleotides, a template-switch adaptor tagged each individual cDNA molecule. Via MiXCR, TCRdb re-called the 5' RACE reads, giving one row per CDR3 protein. Counted here are roughly 730,000 distinct CDR3 sequences, 56% occurring once; the ten biggest clones make up under 30%. This clonotype was recorded a few times. Its antigen is not known. The CDR3 consists of 17 residues. Broader study findings: In older individuals, TCR beta diversity per million T cells was lower, falling roughly linearly with age. Leaving the PBMCs unsorted stopped any conclusive comparison of naive versus antigen-experienced cells.

The sample comprised blood. This TCR came from a man aged 35 to 55 in good health. This sequence joins TRBV21-1 and TRBJ2-6; the tabulated D call, TRBD1, remains unverified against the DNA. TRBV21-1 is labeled a pseudogene. CDR3: CASTGDRINSGANVLTF. The CDR3, as DNA: TGTGCCAGCACCGGGGACAGGATAAACTCTGGGGCCAACGTCCTGACTTTC.